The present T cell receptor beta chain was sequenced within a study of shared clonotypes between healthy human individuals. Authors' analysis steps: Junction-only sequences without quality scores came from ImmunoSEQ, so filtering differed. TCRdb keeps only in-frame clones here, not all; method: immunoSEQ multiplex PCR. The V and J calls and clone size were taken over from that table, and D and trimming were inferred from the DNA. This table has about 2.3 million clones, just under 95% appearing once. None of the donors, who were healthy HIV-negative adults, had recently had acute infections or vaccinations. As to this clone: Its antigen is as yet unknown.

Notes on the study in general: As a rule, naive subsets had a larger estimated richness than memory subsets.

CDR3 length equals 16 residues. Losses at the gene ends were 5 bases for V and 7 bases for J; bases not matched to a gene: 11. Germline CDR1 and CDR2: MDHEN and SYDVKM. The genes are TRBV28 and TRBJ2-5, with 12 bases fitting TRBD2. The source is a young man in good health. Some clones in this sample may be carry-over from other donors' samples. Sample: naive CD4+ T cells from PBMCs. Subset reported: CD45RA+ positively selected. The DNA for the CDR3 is TGTGCCAGCAGTCCGCAGACTAGCGGGAGTTTCGGGACCCAGTACTTC. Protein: CASSPQTSGSFGTQYF.